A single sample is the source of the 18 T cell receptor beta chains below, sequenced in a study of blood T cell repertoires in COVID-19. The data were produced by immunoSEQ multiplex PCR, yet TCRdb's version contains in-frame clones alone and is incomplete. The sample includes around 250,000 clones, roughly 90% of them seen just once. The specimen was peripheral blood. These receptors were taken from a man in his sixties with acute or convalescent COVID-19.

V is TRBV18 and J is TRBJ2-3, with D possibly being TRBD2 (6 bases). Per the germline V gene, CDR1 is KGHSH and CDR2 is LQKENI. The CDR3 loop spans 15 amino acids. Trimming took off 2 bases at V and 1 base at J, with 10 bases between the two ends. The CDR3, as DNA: TGTGCCAGCTCACCAGCGGCTAGCGGCACAGATACGCAGTATTTT. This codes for CASSPAASGTDTQYF.

CDR3 nucleotides: TGTGCCAGCAGCCGCCCAGACAGTCGCCTCTACAATGAGCAGTTCTTC. This encodes CASSRPDSRLYNEQFF. This chain uses TRBV5-6 with TRBJ2-1; possibly TRBD1 for D (5 bases). Trimming removed 4 bases from V and 3 bases from J, with 17 bases in between. Germline values: CDR1 SGHDT, CDR2 YYEEEE. The CDR3 sequence is 16 residues long.

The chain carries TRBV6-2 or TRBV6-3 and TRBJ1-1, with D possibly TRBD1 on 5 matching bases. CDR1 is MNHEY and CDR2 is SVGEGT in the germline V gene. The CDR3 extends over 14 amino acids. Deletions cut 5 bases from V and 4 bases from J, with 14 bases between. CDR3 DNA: TGTGCCAGCAGTCTGACCGGGGGGAGCACTGAAGCTTTCTTT. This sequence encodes CASSLTGGSTEAFF.

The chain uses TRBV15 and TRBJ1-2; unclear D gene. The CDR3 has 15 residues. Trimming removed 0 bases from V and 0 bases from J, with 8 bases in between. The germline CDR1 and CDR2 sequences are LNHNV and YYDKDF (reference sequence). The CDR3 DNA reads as TGTGCCACCAGCAGAGAAACAGAAACTAACTATGGCTACACCTTC. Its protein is CATSRETETNYGYTF.

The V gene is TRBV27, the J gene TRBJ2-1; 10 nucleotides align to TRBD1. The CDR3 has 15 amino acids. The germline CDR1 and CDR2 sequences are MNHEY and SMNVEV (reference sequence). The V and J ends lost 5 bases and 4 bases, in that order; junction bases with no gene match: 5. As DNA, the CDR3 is TGTGCCAGCAGTCCGGGACAGGGGAATTACAATGAGCAGTTCTTC. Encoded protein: CASSPGQGNYNEQFF.

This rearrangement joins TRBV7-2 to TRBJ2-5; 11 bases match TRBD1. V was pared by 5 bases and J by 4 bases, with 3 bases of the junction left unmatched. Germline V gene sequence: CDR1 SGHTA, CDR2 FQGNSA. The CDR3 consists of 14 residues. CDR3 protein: CASSLDRGRETQYF. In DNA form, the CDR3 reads TGTGCCAGCAGCCTGGACAGGGGGCGAGAGACCCAGTACTTC.

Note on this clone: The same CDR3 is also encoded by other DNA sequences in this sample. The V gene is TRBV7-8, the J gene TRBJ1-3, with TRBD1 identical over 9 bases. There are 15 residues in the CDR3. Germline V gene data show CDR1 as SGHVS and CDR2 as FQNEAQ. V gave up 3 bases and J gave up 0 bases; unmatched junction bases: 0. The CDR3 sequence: CASSLGQGSGNTIYF. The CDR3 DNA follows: TGTGCCAGCAGCTTGGGACAGGGCTCTGGAAACACCATATATTTT.

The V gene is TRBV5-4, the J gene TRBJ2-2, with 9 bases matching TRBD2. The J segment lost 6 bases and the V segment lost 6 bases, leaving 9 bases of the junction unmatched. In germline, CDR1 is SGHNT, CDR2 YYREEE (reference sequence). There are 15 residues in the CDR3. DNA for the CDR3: TGTGCCAGCACTTCCAGGGGCGGGAGGGCCGGGGAGCTGTTTTTT. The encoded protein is CASTSRGGRAGELFF.

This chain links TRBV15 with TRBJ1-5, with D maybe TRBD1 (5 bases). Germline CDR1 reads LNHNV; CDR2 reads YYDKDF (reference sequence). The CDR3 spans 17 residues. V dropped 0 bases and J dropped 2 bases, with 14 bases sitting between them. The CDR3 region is CATSREGPQGRNQPQHF. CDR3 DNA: TGTGCCACCAGCAGAGAAGGTCCCCAGGGTCGCAATCAGCCCCAGCATTTT.

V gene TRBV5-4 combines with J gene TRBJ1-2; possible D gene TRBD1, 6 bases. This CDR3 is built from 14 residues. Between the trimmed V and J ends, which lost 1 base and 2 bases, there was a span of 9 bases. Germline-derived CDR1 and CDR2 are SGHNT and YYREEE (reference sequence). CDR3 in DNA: TGTGCCAGCAGCTTGACAGGGAACAACTATGGCTACACCTTC. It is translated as CASSLTGNNYGYTF. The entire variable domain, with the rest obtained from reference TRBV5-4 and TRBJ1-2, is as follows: ETGVTQSPTHLIKTRGQQVTLRCSSQSGHNTVSWYQQALGQGPQFIFQYYREEENGRGNFPPRFSGLQFPNYSSELNVNALELDDSALYLCASSLTGNNYGYTFGSGTRLTVV.

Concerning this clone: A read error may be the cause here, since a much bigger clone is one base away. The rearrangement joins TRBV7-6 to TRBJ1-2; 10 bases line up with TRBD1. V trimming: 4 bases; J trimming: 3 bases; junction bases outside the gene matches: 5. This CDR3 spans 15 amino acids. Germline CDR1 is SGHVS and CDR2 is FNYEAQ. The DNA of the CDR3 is TGTGCCAGCAGCTCCCTGACAGGGGGCGACTATGGCTACACCTTC. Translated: CASSSLTGGDYGYTF.

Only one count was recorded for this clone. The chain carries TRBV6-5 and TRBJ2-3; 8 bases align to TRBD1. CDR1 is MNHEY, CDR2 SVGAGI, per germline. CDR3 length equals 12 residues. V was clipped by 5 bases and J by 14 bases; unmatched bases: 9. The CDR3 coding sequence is TGTGCCAGCAGTACCGGACAGGGCAGTCCGTATTTT. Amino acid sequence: CASSTGQGSPYF.

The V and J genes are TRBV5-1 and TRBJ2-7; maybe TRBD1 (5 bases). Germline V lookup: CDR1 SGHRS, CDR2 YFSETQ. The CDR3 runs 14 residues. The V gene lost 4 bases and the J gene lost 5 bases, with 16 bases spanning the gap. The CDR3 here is CASSPEQVSHEQYF. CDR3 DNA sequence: TGCGCCAGCAGCCCGGAACAGGTGTCCCACGAGCAGTACTTC.

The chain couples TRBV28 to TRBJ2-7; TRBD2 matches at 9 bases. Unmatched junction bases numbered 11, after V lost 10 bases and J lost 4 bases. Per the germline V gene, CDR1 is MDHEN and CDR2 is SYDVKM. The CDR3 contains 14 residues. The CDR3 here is CATHLAGARYEQYF. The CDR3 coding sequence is TGTGCCACCCATTTAGCGGGAGCTCGGTACGAGCAGTACTTC.

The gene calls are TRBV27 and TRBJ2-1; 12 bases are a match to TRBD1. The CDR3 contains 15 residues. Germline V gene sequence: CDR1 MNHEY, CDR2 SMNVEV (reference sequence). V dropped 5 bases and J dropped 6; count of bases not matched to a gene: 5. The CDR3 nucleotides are TGTGCCAGCAGTCCGGGGACAGGGGGCGTCAATGAGCAGTTCTTC. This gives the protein CASSPGTGGVNEQFF.

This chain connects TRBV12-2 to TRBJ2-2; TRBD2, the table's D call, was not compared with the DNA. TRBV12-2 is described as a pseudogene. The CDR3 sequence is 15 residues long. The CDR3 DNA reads TGTGCAAGTCGCCATCGACTAGCGCGCACCGGGGAGCTGTTTTTT. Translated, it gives CASRHRLARTGELFF.

CDR3 sequence reads: CASSWGDRLAKNIQYF. The CDR3 bases are TGCGCCAGCAGCTGGGGGGACAGGTTAGCCAAAAACATTCAGTACTTC. The chain recombines TRBV5-1 with TRBJ2-4; 8 bases map to TRBD1. Trimming took 3 bases from V and 0 from J; bases not matched to a gene: 5. The CDR3 is made up of 16 amino acids. Per germline, CDR1 SGHRS and CDR2 YFSETQ. The full variable domain, with the rest looked up from reference TRBV5-1 and TRBJ2-4, is KAGVTQTPRYLIKTRGQQVTLSCSPISGHRSVSWYQQTPGQGLQFLFEYFSETQRNKGNFPGRFSGRQFSNSRSEMNVSTLELGDSALYLCASSWGDRLAKNIQYFGAGTRLSVL.

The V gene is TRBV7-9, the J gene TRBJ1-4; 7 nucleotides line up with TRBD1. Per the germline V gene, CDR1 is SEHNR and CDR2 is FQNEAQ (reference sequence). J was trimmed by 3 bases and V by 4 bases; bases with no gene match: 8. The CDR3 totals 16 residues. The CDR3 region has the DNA TGTGCCAGCAGCTCCCAAATGGGACAGCCTAATGAAAAACTGTTTTTT. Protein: CASSSQMGQPNEKLFF. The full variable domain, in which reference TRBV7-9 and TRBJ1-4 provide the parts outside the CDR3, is DTGVSQNPRHKITKRGQNVTFRCDPISEHNRLYWYRQTLGQGPEFLTYFQNEAQLEKSRLLSDRFSAERPKGSFSTLEIQRTEQGDSAMYLCASSSQMGQPNEKLFFGSGTQLSVL.